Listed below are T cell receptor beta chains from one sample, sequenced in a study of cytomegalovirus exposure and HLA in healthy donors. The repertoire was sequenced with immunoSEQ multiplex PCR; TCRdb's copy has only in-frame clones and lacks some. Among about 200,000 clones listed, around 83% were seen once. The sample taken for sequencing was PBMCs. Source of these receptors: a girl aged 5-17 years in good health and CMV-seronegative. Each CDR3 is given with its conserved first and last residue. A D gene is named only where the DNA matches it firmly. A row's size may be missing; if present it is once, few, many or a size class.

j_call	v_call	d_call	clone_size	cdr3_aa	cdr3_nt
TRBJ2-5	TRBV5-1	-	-	CASSLVVSPSGEQYF	TGCGCCAGCAGCTTGGTAGTCTCCCCATCGGGGGAGCAGTACTTC
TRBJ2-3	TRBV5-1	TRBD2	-	CASSFRSTSGYTDTQYF	TGCGCCAGCAGCTTTAGATCGACTAGCGGTTACACAGATACGCAGTATTTT
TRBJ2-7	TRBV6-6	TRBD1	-	CASTPGQGHYEQYF	TGTGCCAGCACCCCGGGACAGGGACACTACGAGCAGTACTTC
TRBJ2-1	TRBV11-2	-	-	CASSPGMNEQFF	TGTGCCAGCAGTCCCGGGATGAATGAGCAGTTCTTC
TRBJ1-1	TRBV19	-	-	CASSRSQMEAFF	TGTGCCAGTAGTAGGTCCCAGATGGAAGCTTTCTTT
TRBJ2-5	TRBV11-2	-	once	CASSLFSDETQYF	TGTGCCAGCAGCTTATTTAGCGACGAGACCCAGTACTTC
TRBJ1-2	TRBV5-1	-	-	CASSLLGVADWGYGYTF	TGCGCCAGCAGCTTGCTGGGGGTAGCGGATTGGGGCTATGGCTACACCTTC
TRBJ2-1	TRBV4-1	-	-	CASSLAASYNEQFF	TGCGCCAGCAGCCTAGCGGCCTCCTACAATGAGCAGTTCTTC
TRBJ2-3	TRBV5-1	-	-	CASSPRQGTDTQYF	TGCGCCAGCAGCCCGAGACAGGGCACAGATACGCAGTATTTT
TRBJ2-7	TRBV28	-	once	CASSFESGWTSYEQYF	TGTGCCAGCAGTTTCGAGAGCGGGTGGACCTCCTACGAGCAGTACTTC
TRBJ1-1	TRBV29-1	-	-	CSVESRATEAFF	TGCAGCGTTGAAAGCAGGGCCACTGAAGCTTTCTTT
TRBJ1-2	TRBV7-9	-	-	CASSQSGWTDGYTF	TGTGCCAGCAGCCAATCAGGGTGGACCGATGGCTACACCTTC
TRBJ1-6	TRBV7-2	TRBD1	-	CASSPGQGASRNSPLHF	TGTGCCAGCAGCCCAGGACAGGGGGCTTCACGGAATTCACCCCTCCACTTT
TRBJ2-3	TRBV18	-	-	CASSSSTDTQYF	TGTGCCAGCTCATCTAGCACAGATACGCAGTATTTT
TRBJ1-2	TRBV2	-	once	CASRGGGGYTF	TGTGCCAGCAGGGGGGGTGGTGGCTACACCTTC
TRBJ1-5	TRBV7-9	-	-	CASSQTAVGALGQPQHF	TGTGCCAGCAGCCAGACCGCCGTGGGGGCGCTGGGGCAGCCCCAGCATTTT
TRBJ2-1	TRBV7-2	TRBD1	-	CASSPDRDNEQFF	TGTGCCAGCAGCCCCGACAGGGACAATGAGCAGTTCTTC
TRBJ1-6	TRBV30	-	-	CAWSVQTPGTPLHF	TGTGCCTGGAGTGTACAGACGCCCGGGACACCCCTCCACTTT
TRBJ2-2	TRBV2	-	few	CASRNYGTGELFF	TGTGCCAGCAGGAACTATGGGACCGGGGAGCTGTTTTTT
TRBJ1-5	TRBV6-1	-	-	CASSVWGRGRNQPQHF	TGTGCCAGCAGTGTGTGGGGGCGCGGTCGCAATCAGCCCCAGCATTTT
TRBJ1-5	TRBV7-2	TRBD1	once	CASSLVAGQGNQPQHF	TGTGCCAGCAGCTTAGTCGCGGGACAGGGGAATCAGCCCCAGCATTTT
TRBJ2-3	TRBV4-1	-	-	CASSQDLSSRVKYF	TGCGCCAGCAGCCAAGATCTGAGTAGCCGTGTGAAGTATTTT
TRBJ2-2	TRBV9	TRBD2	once	CASSAGLAGVLYTGELFF	TGTGCCAGCAGCGCGGGACTAGCGGGAGTTTTGTACACCGGGGAGCTGTTTTTT
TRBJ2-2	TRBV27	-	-	CASSPTGTGELFF	TGTGCCAGCAGTCCAACGGGGACCGGGGAGCTGTTTTTT
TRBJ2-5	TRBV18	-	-	CASSAQNRLSGETQYF	TGTGCCAGCTCCGCTCAGAACAGGCTATCTGGGGAGACCCAGTACTTC
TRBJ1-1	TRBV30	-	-	CAWSRLGRDTEAFF	TGTGCCTGGAGTCGTTTGGGGAGGGACACTGAAGCTTTCTTT
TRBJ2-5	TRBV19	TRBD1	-	CASSIRQGGGVQETQYF	TGTGCCAGTAGTATTCGGCAAGGGGGCGGAGTCCAAGAGACCCAGTACTTC